These 12 T cell receptor beta chains were sequenced from one sample in a study of shared clonotypes between healthy human individuals. The assay was immunoSEQ multiplex PCR, and TCRdb's table has in-frame clones only and misses some. The top ten hold around 0.38% of the sample, which has some 2,500,000 clones, less than 95% seen once. Sample: naive CD4+ T cells from PBMCs. Subset denoted: CD45RA+ positively selected. These receptors all come from a man between 18 and 29 years old in good health. Some clones in this sample may be carry-over from other donors' samples.

This sequence joins TRBV27 and TRBJ2-7; no definite D call. V was cut by 0 bases and J by 5 bases, with 11 bases left in between. The germline V gene has CDR1 MNHEY and CDR2 SMNVEV (reference sequence). This CDR3 region has 14 residues. The chain's CDR3 is CASSLSPNVNEQYF. The CDR3 DNA is TGTGCCAGCAGTTTATCTCCAAACGTCAACGAGCAGTACTTC.

The chain joins TRBV10-3 to TRBJ2-5, with 7 bases fitting TRBD2. Germline values: CDR1 ENHRY, CDR2 SYGVKD. The CDR3 has 13 amino acids. J lost 1 base, V lost 5 bases, and 1 base had no gene match. Here the CDR3 DNA reads TGTGCCATCAGTCCTAGCGGCCAAGAGACCCAGTACTTC. Its protein product is CAISPSGQETQYF.

As concerns this clone: This sample also contains other DNA sequences that code for the same CDR3. V gene TRBV7-2 combines with J gene TRBJ2-1; D remains unclear. The CDR3 runs to 13 residues. The germline V gene has CDR1 SGHTA and CDR2 FQGNSA. Trimming removed 1 base at V and 4 bases at J, with 5 bases between. For the CDR3, the DNA is TGTGCCAGCAGCTTAGGATTATACAATGAGCAGTTCTTC. Its protein product is CASSLGLYNEQFF.

This clone was recorded once. V and J are TRBV28 and TRBJ1-1, with D possibly TRBD1 on 5 matching bases. There are 14 residues in the CDR3. Germline V gene data show CDR1 as MDHEN and CDR2 as SYDVKM. V shed 4 bases and J shed 4 bases, with 13 bases lying between them. The CDR3 here is CASSSREPSTEAFF. The CDR3 region has the DNA TGTGCCAGCAGTTCCAGGGAACCCAGCACTGAAGCTTTCTTT.

This clone was picked up one time. The V gene is TRBV2, the J gene TRBJ2-1, with D possibly called TRBD1 or TRBD2 (5 bases each). Germline V gene lookup returns CDR1 SNHLY and CDR2 FYNNEI. This CDR3 has 15 amino acids. The germline V and J ends were trimmed by 6 bases and 0 bases, with 12 bases remaining between them. DNA of the CDR3: TGTGCCAGCAGGTGGGACGTAAGCTCCTACAATGAGCAGTTCTTC. Protein: CASRWDVSSYNEQFF.

V and J are TRBV29-1 and TRBJ1-2; the match to TRBD1 covers 8 bases. CDR1 is SQVTM, CDR2 ANQGSEA, per germline. CDR3 size: 13 residues. The V gene end was trimmed by 5 bases and the J gene end by 4 bases; junction bases not matched to a gene: 6. CDR3 DNA: TGCAGCGTTAGCAGGGACAGGACCTATGGCTACACCTTC. Residues: CSVSRDRTYGYTF.

V is TRBV19 and J is TRBJ2-6, with D unclear. The CDR3 covers 16 residues. V dropped 5 bases and J dropped 4 bases, with 15 bases sitting between them. Germline CDR1 reads LNHDA; CDR2 reads SQIVND (reference sequence). CDR3 sequence reads: CASSPRPGSGANVLTF. The CDR3 nucleotides are TGTGCCAGTAGTCCCCGACCCGGCTCCGGGGCCAACGTCCTGACTTTC.

This clone was observed a single time. The V gene is TRBV21-1, the J gene TRBJ2-7; the D segment call TRBD2 is taken from the table without a DNA check. TRBV21-1 is a pseudogene. The CDR3 is 15 amino acids. CDR3 amino acids: CASSTGGMGRYEQYF. The CDR3 DNA reads as TGTGCCAGCAGCACCGGAGGGATGGGGCGCTACGAGCAGTACTTC.

This rearrangement joins TRBV7-9 to TRBJ2-1, with D perhaps TRBD1 or TRBD2 (5 bases each). The CDR3 covers 17 residues. The germline CDR1 and CDR2 sequences are SEHNR and FQNEAQ (reference sequence). The ends were cut back, 7 bases at V and 4 bases at J, with 23 bases in the middle. The CDR3 sequence: CASNIGTPIPLYNEQFF. CDR3 sequence (DNA): TGTGCCAGCAATATAGGGACCCCGATTCCTCTATACAATGAGCAGTTCTTC.

The V and J genes are TRBV5-1 and TRBJ2-1; no reliable D call. This CDR3 spans 13 amino acids. Deletions cut 1 base from V and 7 bases from J, with 9 bases between. Germline CDR1 and CDR2: SGHRS and YFSETQ. The CDR3 DNA follows: TGCGCCAGCAGCTTGTCCGGTCAAAATGAGCAGTTCTTC. Protein: CASSLSGQNEQFF. Based on the CDR3 plus reference TRBV5-1 and TRBJ2-1, the full variable domain is KAGVTQTPRYLIKTRGQQVTLSCSPISGHRSVSWYQQTPGQGLQFLFEYFSETQRNKGNFPGRFSGRQFSNSRSEMNVSTLELGDSALYLCASSLSGQNEQFFGPGTRLTVL.

This chain uses TRBV30 with TRBJ2-7; D might be TRBD1 (6 bases). Germline V gene lookup returns CDR1 GTSNPN and CDR2 SVGIG (reference sequence). The CDR3 covers 14 residues. V shed 0 bases and J shed 7 bases, with 16 bases lying between them. The CDR3 DNA is TGTGCCTGGAGTGTGGGCAGGGGAGCGTGGGAGCAGTACTTC. Translation gives CAWSVGRGAWEQYF.

The chain carries TRBV5-1 and TRBJ2-7; 9 nucleotides align to TRBD1. Germline CDR1 SGHRS, CDR2 YFSETQ. Trimming cost V 7 bases and J 3 bases; bases outside gene matches: 5. The CDR3 extends over 13 amino acids. In DNA, the CDR3 is TGCGCCAGCGGGACAGGGCCTAACTACGAGCAGTACTTC. The encoded protein is CASGTGPNYEQYF.